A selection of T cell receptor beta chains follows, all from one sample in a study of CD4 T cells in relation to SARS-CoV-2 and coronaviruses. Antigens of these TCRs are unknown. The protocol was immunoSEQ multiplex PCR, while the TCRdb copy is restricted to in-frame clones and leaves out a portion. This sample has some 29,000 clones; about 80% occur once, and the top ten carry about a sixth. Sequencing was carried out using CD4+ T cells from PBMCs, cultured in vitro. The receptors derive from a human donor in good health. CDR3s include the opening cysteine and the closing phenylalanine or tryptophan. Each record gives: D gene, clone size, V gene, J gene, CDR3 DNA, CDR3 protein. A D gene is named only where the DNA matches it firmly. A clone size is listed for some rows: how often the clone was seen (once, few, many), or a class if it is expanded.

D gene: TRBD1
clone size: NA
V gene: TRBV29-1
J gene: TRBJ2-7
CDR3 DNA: TGCAGCGTCCGACAGGGGGGCTACGAGCAGTACTTC
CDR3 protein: CSVRQGGYEQYF

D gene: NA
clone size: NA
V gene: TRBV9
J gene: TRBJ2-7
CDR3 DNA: TGTGCCAGCAGCGTATTTGACGGGAGTGAGCAGTACTTC
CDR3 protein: CASSVFDGSEQYF

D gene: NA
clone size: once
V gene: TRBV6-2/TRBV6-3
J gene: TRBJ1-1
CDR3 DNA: TGTGCCAGCAGTCCGGCCAGGGCGGCGTCGGGCACTGAAGCTTTCTTT
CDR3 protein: CASSPARAASGTEAFF

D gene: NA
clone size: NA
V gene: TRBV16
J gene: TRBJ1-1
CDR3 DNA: TGTGCCAGCAGCCAATCTGGACGGGCCCAAGCTTTCTTT
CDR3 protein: CASSQSGRAQAFF

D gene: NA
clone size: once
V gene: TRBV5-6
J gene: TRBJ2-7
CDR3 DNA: TGTGCCAGCAGCTCCCGGGACCATCCTCTATACGAGCAGTACTTC
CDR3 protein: CASSSRDHPLYEQYF

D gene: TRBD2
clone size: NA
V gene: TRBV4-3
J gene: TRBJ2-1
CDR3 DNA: TGCGCCAGCAGCCCCCTTTCGGCGGGAGGGGGTGAGCAGTTCTTC
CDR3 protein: CASSPLSAGGGEQFF

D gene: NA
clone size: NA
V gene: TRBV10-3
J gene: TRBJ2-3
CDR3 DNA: TGTGCCATCAGTAACACAGATACGCAGTATTTT
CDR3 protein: CAISNTDTQYF

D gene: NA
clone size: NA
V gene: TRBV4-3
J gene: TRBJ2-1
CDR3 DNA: TGCGCCAGCAGTCTGGGCCAGAACAATGAGCAGTTCTTC
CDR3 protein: CASSLGQNNEQFF

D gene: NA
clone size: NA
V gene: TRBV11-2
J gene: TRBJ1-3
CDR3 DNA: TGTGCCAGCAGCCAGGGTCCGGGAATAGGAAACACCATATATTTT
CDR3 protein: CASSQGPGIGNTIYF

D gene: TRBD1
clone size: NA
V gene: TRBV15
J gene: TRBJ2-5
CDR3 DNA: TGTGCCACCAGCAGAGATATAGGGCAGGGGGCGACCCAGTACTTC
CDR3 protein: CATSRDIGQGATQYF

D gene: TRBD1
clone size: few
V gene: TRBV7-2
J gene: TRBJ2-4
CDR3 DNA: TGTGCCAGCAGCGGGACAGGGGGAGGAAGCAAAAACATTCAGTACTTC
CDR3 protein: CASSGTGGGSKNIQYF

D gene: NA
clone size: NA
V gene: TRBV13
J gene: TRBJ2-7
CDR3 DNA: TGTGCCAGCAGCTTGACCGGTTACGAGCAGTACTTC
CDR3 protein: CASSLTGYEQYF

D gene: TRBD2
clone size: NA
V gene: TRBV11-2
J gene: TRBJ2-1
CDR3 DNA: TGTGCCAGCAGCTCGGGACTAGTCCCCCATGAGCAGTTCTTC
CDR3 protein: CASSSGLVPHEQFF

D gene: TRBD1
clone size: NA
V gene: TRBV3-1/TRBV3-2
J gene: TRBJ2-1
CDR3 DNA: TGTGCCAGCAGCCAAGAGACAGGGGGGTACAATGAGCAGTTCTTC
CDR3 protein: CASSQETGGYNEQFF

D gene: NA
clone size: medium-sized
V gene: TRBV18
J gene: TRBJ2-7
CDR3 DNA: TGTGCCAGCTCACCAGGTGCCTACGAGCAGTACTTC
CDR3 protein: CASSPGAYEQYF

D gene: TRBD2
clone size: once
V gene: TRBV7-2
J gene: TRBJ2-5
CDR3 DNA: TGTGCCAGCAGCCTTAGGGGAGGGCCCCAAGAGACCCAGTACTTC
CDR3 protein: CASSLRGGPQETQYF

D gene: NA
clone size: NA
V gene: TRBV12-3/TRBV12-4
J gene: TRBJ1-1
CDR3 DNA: TGTGCCAGCAGTTTCATGGGGCGGGGGGAAGCTTTCTTT
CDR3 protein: CASSFMGRGEAFF

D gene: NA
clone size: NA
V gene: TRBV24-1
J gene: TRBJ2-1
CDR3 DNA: TGTGCCACCAGTGAGTCCGGGACCGCGTACAATGAGCAGTTCTTC
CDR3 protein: CATSESGTAYNEQFF

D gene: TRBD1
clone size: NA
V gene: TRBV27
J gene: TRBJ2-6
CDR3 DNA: TGTGCCAGCAGTCGGTGGACAGGGGGTCGAGGGGGGGCCAACGTCCTGACTTTC
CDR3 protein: CASSRWTGGRGGANVLTF

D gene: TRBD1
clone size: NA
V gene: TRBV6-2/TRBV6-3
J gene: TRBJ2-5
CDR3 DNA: TGTGCCAGCAGTTACCGGACAGGTGGTGGGGAGACCCAGTACTTC
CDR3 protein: CASSYRTGGGETQYF

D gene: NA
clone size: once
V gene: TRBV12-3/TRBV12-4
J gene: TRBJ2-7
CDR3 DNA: TGTGCCAGCAGTTTTCGGTTAAACCACGAGCAGTACTTC
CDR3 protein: CASSFRLNHEQYF

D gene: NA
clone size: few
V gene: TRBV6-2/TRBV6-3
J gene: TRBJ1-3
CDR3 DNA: TGTGCCAGCAGTTACGGGTCCGGGGGCCGATTCTCTGGAAACACCATATATTTT
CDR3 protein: CASSYGSGGRFSGNTIYF

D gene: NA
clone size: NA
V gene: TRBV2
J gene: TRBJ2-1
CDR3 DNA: TGTGCCAGCAGTCGCGACTCTGGGGTTGAGCAGTTCTTC
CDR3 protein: CASSRDSGVEQFF

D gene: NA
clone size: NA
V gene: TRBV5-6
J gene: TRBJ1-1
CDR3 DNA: TGTGCCAGCAGGTATACAGGGAGCACTGAAGCTTTCTTT
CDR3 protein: CASRYTGSTEAFF

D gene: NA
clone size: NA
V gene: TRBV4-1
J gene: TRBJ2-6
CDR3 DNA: TGCGCCAGCAGCCAGCACCACTCTGGGGCCAACGTCCTGACTTTC
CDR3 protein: CASSQHHSGANVLTF

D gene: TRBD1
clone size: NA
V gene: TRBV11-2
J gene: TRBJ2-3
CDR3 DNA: TGTGCCAGCAGCTCCGAAGTCCCGGGACAGGGGTCATGGACAGATACGCAGTATTTT
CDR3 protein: CASSSEVPGQGSWTDTQYF

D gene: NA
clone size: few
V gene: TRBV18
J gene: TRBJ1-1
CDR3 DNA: TGTGCCAGCTCGCTCAGCCTAGAAGCTTTCTTT
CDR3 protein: CASSLSLEAFF